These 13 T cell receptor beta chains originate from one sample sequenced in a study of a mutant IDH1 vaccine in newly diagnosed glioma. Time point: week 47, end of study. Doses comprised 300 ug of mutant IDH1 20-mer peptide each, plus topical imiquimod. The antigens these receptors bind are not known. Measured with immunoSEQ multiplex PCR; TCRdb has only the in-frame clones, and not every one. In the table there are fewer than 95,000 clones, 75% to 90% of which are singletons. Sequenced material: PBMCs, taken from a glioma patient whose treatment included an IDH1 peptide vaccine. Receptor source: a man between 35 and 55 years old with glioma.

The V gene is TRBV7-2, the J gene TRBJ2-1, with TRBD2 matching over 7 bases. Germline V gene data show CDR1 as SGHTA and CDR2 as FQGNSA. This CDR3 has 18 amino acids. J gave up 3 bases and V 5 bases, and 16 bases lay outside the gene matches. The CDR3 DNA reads TGTGCCAGCAGCGGACTAGATCCCCCAATCCCAATCTACAATGAGCAGTTCTTC. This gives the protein CASSGLDPPIPIYNEQFF.

DNA of the CDR3: TGTGCCAGCAATCCCGCTAGCGGAAGCTCCTACGAGCAGTACTTC. Translated: CASNPASGSSYEQYF. The rearrangement uses TRBV27 and TRBJ2-7, with TRBD2 identical over 7 bases. Trimming at V came to 7 bases and at J to 0 bases, leaving 9 bases not matched to a gene. Germline CDR1 and CDR2: MNHEY and SMNVEV (reference sequence). The CDR3 sequence is 15 residues long.

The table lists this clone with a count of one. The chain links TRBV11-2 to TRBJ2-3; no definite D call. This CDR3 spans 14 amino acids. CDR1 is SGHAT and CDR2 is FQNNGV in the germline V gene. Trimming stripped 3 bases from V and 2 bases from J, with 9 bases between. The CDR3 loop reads CASSFGPDTDTQYF. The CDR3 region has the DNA TGTGCCAGCAGCTTCGGGCCGGACACAGATACGCAGTATTTT.

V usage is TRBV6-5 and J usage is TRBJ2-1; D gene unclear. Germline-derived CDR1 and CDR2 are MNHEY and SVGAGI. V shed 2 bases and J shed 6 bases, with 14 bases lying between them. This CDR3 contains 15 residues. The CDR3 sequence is CASSYDALDPNEQFF. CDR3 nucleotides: TGTGCCAGCAGTTACGACGCACTCGACCCCAATGAGCAGTTCTTC.

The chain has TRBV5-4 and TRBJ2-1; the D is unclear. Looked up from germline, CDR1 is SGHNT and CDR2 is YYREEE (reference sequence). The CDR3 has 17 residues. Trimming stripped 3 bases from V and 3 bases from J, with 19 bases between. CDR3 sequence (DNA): TGTGCCAGCAGCTCGCAAGGACGGGTGGAGAGCTACAATGAGCAGTTCTTC. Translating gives CASSSQGRVESYNEQFF.

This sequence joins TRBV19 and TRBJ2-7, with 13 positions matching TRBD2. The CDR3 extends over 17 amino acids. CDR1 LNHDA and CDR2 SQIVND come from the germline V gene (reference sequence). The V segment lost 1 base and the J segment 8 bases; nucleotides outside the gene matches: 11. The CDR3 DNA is TGTGCCAGTAGTATAGGGGCCCACGGGACTAGCGGGGCGAAGCAGTACTTC. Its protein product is CASSIGAHGTSGAKQYF.

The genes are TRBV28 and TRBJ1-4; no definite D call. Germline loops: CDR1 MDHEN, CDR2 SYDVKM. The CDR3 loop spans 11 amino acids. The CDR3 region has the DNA TGTGCTTCAGCAACTAATGAAAAACTGTTTTTT. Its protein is CASATNEKLFF.

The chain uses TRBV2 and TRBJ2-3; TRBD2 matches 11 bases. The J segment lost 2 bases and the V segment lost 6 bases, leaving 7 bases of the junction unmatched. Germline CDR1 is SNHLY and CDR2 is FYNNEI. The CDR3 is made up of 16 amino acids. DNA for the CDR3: TGTGCCAGCAGGCCTACTAGCGGGAGTTTCACAGATACGCAGTATTTT. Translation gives CASRPTSGSFTDTQYF.

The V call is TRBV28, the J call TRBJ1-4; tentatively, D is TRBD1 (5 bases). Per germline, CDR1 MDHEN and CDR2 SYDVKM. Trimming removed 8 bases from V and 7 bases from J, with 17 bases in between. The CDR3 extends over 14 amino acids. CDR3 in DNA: TGTGCCAGCCAGGCTTCCGGGACGACTGAAAAACTGTTTTTT. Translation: CASQASGTTEKLFF.

The CDR3 coding sequence is TGTGCCAGCAGCCTAGACGGGACAGGCTCCTACGAGCAGTACTTC. As protein: CASSLDGTGSYEQYF. This rearrangement joins TRBV7-9 to TRBJ2-7; 8 nucleotides align to TRBD1. Germline CDR1 is SEHNR and CDR2 is FQNEAQ (reference sequence). The CDR3 is 15 residues long. J gave up 0 bases and V 5 bases, and 6 bases lay outside the gene matches. Full variable domain (remainder filled in from reference TRBV7-9 and TRBJ2-7): DTGVSQNPRHKITKRGQNVTFRCDPISEHNRLYWYRQTLGQGPEFLTYFQNEAQLEKSRLLSDRFSAERPKGSFSTLEIQRTEQGDSAMYLCASSLDGTGSYEQYFGPGTRLTVT.

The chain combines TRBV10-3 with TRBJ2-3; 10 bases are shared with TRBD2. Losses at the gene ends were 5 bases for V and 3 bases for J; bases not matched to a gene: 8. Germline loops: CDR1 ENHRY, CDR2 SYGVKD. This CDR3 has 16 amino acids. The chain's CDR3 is CAISQAPSGGTDTQYF. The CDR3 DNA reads TGTGCCATCAGTCAGGCGCCTAGCGGGGGAACAGATACGCAGTATTTT.

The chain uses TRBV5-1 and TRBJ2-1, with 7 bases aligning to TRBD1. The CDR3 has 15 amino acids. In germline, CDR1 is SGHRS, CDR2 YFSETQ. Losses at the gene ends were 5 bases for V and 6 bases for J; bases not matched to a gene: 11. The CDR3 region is CASRPHRDSLNEQFF. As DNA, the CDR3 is TGCGCCAGCAGGCCCCACCGGGACAGCCTCAATGAGCAGTTCTTC.

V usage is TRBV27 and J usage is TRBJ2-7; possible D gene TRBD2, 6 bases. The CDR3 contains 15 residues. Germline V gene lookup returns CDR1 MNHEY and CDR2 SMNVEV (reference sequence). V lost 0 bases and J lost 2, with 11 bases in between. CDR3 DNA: TGTGCCAGCAGTTTATCTTCTAGCGCTCCCTACGAGCAGTACTTC. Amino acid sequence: CASSLSSSAPYEQYF.